This T cell receptor beta chain was captured by sequencing in a study of early T cells in non-severe SARS-CoV-2 infection. Study context: With bulk RNA from unsorted whole blood as input, sequencing yielded unpaired chains.

TCRdb called the 5' RACE reads again in MiXCR, with one record for every CDR3 protein. The sample includes about 64,000 distinct CDR3 sequences, 15% to 20% of them seen just once. This clonotype was counted only a few times. The CDR3 is 13 residues long. V was shortened by 1 base and J by 9 bases, with 12 bases between the two germline ends. The V gene's germline CDR1 is LGHDT and CDR2 YNNKEL (reference sequence). The V gene is TRBV3-1, the J gene TRBJ1-2; no definite D call. This clonotype originated in an adult who was a healthcare worker with PCR-confirmed SARS-CoV-2 infection or an uninfected control (not recorded which). This specimen consisted of whole blood, obtained at baseline. In nucleotides, the CDR3 is TGTGCCAGCAGCCAAGCCCCTTTGCAGAGCTACACCTTC. Its translation is CASSQAPLQSYTF. Together with reference TRBV3-1 and TRBJ1-2, the CDR3 gives the full variable domain: DTAVSQTPKYLVTQMGNDKSIKCEQNLGHDTMYWYKQDSKKFLKIMFSYNNKELIINETVPNRFSPKSPDKAHLNLHINSLELGDSAVYFCASSQAPLQSYTFGSGTRLTVV.